This note documents a single T cell receptor (beta chain) sequence. Its antigen is not identified. These data belong to a study of blood T cells in healthy people across ages. A second PCR of roughly 7 to 11 cycles used a sample-barcoded 5' primer and a J-beta primer mix. TCRdb used MiXCR to reprocess the 5' RACE reads, holding one entry per CDR3 protein. The sample carries about 1.4 million distinct CDR3 sequences, approximately 59% recorded once. The CDR3 is 13 amino acids. Trimming removed 7 bases at V and 4 bases at J, with 13 bases between. Germline loops: CDR1 SNHLY, CDR2 FYNNEI. Overall study findings and caveats: Unsorted PBMCs ruled out conclusive naive versus antigen-experienced comparison.

This TCR derives from a man aged 18-30 years in good health. V is TRBV2 and J is TRBJ1-2; possibly TRBD1 for D (6 bases). The sequencing sample was made of blood. Here the CDR3 reads CASNNGQRYGYTF. The CDR3 nucleotides are TGTGCCAGCAATAACGGACAGCGCTATGGCTACACCTTC.